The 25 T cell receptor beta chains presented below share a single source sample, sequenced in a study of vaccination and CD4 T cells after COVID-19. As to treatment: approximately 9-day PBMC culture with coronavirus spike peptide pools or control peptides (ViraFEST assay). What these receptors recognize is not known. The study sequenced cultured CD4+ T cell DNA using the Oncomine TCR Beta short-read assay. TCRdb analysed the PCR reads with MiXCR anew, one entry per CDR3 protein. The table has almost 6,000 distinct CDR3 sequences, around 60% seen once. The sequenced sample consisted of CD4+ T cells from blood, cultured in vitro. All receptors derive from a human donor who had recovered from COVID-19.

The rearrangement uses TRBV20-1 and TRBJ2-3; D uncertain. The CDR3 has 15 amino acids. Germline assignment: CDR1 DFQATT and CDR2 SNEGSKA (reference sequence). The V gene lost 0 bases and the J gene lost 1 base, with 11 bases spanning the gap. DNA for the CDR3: TGCAGTGCTAGAGATAGGGTGGTCGGCACAGATACGCAGTATTTT. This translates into CSARDRVVGTDTQYF.

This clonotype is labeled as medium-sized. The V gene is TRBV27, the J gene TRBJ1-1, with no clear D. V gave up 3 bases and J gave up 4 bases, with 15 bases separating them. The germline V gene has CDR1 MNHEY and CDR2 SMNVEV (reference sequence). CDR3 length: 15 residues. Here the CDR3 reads CASSLRDTLITEAFF. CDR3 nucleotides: TGTGCCAGCAGTTTGCGTGACACCCTAATCACTGAAGCTTTCTTT.

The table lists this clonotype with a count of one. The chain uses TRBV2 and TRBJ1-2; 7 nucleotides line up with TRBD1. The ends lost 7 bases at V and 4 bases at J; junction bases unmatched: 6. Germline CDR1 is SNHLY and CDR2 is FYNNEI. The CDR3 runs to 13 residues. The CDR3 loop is CASNTGAGYGYTF. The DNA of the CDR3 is TGTGCCAGCAATACAGGGGCCGGCTATGGCTACACCTTC.

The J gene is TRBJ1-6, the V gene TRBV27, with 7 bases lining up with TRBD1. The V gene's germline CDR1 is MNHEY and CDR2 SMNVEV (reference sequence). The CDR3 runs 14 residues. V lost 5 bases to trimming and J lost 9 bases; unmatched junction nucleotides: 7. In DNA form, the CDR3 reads TGTGCCAGCAGTCTAAGAGGGGGCATTTCACCCCTCCACTTT. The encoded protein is CASSLRGGISPLHF.

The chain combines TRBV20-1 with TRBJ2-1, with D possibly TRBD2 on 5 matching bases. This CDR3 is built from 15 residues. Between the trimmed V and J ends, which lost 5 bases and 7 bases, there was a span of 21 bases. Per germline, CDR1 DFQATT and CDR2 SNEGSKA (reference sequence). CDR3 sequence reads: CSAPGGEKAMNEQFF. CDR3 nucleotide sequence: TGCAGTGCTCCCGGTGGGGAGAAGGCTATGAATGAGCAGTTCTTC.

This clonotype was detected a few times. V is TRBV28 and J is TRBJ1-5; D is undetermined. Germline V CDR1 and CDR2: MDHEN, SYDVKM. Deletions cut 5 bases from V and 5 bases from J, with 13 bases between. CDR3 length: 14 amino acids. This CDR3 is CASSPPGRHQPQHF. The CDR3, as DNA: TGTGCCAGCAGTCCCCCGGGCCGGCATCAGCCCCAGCATTTT.

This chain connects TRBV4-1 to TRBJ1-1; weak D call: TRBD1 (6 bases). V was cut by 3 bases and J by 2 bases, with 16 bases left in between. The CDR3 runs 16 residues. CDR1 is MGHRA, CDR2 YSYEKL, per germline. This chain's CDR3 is CASSHALTGRNTEAFF. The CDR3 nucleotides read TGCGCCAGCAGCCATGCCTTGACAGGTCGTAACACTGAAGCTTTCTTT.

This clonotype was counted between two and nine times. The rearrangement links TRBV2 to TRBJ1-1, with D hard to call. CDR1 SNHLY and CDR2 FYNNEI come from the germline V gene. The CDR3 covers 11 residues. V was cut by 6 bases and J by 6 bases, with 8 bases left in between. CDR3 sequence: CASSRRAEAFF. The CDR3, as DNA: TGTGCCAGCAGCCGGAGGGCTGAAGCTTTCTTT.

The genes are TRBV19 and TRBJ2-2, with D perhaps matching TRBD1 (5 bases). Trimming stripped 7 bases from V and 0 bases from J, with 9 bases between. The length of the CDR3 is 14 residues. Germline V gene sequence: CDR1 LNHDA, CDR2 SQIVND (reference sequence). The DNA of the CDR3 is TGTGCCAGTATCCACAGGACGAACACCGGGGAGCTGTTTTTT. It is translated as CASIHRTNTGELFF.

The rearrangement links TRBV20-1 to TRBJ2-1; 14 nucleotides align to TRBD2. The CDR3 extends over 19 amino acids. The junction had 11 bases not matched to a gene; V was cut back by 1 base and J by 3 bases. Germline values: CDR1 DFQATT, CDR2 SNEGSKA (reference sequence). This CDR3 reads CSARVAGTSGGPYYNEQFF. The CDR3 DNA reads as TGCAGTGCTAGAGTTGCCGGGACTAGCGGGGGACCTTACTACAATGAGCAGTTCTTC.

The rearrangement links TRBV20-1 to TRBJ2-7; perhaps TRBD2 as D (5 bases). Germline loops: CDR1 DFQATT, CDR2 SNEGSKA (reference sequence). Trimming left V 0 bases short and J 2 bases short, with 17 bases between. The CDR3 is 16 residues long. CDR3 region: CSARDLEVNPPYEQYF. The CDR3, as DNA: TGCAGTGCTAGAGATCTGGAGGTCAACCCACCCTACGAGCAGTACTTC.

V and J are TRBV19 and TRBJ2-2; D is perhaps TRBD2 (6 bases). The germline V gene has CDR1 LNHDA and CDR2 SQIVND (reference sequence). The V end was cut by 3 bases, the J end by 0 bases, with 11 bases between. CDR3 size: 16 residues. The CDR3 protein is CASSIPGLTNTGELFF. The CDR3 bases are TGTGCCAGTAGTATTCCGGGACTTACGAACACCGGGGAGCTGTTTTTT.

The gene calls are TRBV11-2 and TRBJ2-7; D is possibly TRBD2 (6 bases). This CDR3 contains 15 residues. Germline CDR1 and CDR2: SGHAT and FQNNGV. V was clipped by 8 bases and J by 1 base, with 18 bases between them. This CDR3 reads CASSSVGSGSYEQYF. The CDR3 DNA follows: TGTGCCAGCTCTTCGGTGGGTAGCGGATCCTACGAGCAGTACTTC.

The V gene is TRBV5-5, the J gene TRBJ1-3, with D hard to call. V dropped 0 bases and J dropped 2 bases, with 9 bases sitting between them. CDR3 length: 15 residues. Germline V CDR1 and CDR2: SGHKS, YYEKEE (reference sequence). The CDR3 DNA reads TGTGCCAGCAGCTTGGGAAGCCCGACTGGAAACACCATATATTTT. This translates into CASSLGSPTGNTIYF. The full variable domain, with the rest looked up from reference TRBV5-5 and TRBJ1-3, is DAGVTQSPTHLIKTRGQQVTLRCSPISGHKSVSWYQQVLGQGPQFIFQYYEKEERGRGNFPDRFSARQFPNYSSELNVNALLLGDSALYLCASSLGSPTGNTIYFGEGSWLTVV.

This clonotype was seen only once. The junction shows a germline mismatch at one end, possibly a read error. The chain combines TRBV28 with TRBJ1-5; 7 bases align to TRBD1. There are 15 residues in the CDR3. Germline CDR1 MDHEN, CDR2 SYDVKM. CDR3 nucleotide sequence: TGTGCCGGCAGTCTCCCGATGGGGACAGATCAGCCCCAGCATTTT. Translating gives CAGSLPMGTDQPQHF. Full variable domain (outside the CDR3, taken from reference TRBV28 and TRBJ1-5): DVKVTQSSRYLVKRTGEKVFLECVQDMDHENMFWYRQDPGLGLRLIYFSYDVKMKEKGDIPEGYSVSREKKERFSLILESASTNQTSMYLCAGSLPMGTDQPQHFGDGTRLSIL.

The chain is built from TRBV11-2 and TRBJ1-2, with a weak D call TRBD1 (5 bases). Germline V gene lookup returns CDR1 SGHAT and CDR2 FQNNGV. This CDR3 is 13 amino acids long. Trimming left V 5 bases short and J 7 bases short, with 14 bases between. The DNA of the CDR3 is TGTGCCAGCAGCCCTGTGGGGGGAAGTGGCTACACCTTC. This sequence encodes CASSPVGGSGYTF.

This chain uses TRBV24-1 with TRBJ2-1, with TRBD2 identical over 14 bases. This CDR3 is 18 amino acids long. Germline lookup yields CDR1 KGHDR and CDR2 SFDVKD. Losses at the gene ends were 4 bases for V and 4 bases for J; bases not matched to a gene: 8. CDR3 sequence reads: CATSDPRLAGGGYNEQFF. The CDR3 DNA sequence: TGTGCCACCAGTGACCCTCGACTAGCGGGAGGGGGGTACAATGAGCAGTTCTTC.

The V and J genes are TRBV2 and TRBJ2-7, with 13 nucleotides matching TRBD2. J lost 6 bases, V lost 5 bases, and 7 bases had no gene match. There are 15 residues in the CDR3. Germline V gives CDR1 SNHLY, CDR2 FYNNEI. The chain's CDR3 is CASSLLAGGLPEQYF. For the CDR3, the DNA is TGTGCCAGCAGTTTACTAGCGGGAGGGCTCCCCGAGCAGTACTTC.

CDR3 DNA sequence: TGTGCCAGCAGCAGTGGTGGGGCTAGGGTCCAAGAGACCCAGTACTTC. The encoded protein is CASSSGGARVQETQYF. The chain combines TRBV5-4 with TRBJ2-5; a weak D match, TRBD1 (5 bases). The CDR3 consists of 16 residues. CDR1 and CDR2 (germline): SGHNT, YYREEE (reference sequence). Between the trimmed V and J ends, which lost 4 bases and 1 base, there was a span of 17 bases.

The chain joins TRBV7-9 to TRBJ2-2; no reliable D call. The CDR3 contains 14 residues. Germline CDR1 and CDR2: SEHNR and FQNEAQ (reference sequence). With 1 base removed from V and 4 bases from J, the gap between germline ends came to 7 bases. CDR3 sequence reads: CASSLGKGTGELFF. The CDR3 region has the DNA TGTGCCAGCAGCTTAGGGAAGGGCACCGGGGAGCTGTTTTTT. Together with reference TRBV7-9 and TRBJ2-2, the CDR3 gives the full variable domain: DTGVSQNPRHKITKRGQNVTFRCDPISEHNRLYWYRQTLGQGPEFLTYFQNEAQLEKSRLLSDRFSAERPKGSFSTLEIQRTEQGDSAMYLCASSLGKGTGELFFGEGSRLTVL.

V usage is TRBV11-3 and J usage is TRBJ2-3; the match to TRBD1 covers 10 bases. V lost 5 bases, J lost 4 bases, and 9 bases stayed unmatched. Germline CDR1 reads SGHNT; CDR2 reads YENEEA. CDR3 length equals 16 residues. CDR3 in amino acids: CASSQEGTGVADTQYF. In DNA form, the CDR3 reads TGTGCCAGCAGCCAAGAAGGGACAGGGGTGGCAGATACGCAGTATTTT.

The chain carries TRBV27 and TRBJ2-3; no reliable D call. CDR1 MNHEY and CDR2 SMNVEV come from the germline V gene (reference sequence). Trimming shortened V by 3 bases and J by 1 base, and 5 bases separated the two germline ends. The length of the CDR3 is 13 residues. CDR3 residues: CASSFSGTDTQYF. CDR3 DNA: TGTGCCAGCAGTTTCTCAGGCACAGATACGCAGTATTTT.

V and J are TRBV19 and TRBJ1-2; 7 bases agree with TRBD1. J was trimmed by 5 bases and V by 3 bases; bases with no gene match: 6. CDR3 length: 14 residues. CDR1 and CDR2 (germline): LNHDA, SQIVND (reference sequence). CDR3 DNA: TGTGCCAGTAGTATCGGTGGACAGGCATATGGCTACACCTTC. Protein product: CASSIGGQAYGYTF.

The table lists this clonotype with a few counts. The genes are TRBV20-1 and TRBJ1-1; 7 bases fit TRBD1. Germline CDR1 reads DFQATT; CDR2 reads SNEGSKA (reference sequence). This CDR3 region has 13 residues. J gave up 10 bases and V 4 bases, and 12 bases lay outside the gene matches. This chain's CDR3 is CSAIADREVGAFF. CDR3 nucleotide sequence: TGCAGTGCTATTGCAGACAGGGAGGTTGGAGCTTTCTTT.

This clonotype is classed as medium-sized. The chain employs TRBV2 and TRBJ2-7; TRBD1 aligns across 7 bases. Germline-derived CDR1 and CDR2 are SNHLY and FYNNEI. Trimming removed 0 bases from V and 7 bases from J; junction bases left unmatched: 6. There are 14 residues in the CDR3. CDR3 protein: CASSEAQGVGEQYF. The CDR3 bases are TGTGCCAGCAGTGAAGCGCAGGGGGTGGGGGAGCAGTACTTC.